This T cell receptor (beta chain) emerged from a study of naive and memory T cell subsets. With regard to this clonotype: The antigen is undetermined.

CD4+ T cell IFNgamma after overnight CMV lysate exposure gave donor CMV status. Two oligonucleotides, mixed equimolar, formed the beta constant-region primer covering TRBC1 and TRBC2. Ligated cDNA was amplified by four rounds of PCR with nested alpha and beta constant-region primers and SP2. TCRdb processed the UMI-ligation and nested PCR reads anew with MiXCR; each CDR3 protein has one entry. The sample carries 140,000 to 150,000 distinct CDR3 sequences, around 15% recorded once. General study findings and limits: Gini index rose across naive, CM, EM and EMRA in CD4 and CD8. Possibly reflecting memory cells re-expressing CD45RA, a few larger clonotypes occurred in naive repertoires, especially CD8.

V lost 0 bases and J lost 3; bases outside the gene matches: 5. The length of the CDR3 is 16 residues. CDR1 SGHDT and CDR2 YYEEEE come from the germline V gene. This receptor was identified in a human donor in good health. The rearrangement links TRBV5-6 to TRBJ2-2, with 7 nucleotides matching TRBD2. Sequenced: naive CD4+ T cells from blood. CDR3 nucleotide sequence: TGTGCCAGCAGCTTGGCTCTAGCGGTACACACCGGGGAGCTGTTTTTT. Translation: CASSLALAVHTGELFF.